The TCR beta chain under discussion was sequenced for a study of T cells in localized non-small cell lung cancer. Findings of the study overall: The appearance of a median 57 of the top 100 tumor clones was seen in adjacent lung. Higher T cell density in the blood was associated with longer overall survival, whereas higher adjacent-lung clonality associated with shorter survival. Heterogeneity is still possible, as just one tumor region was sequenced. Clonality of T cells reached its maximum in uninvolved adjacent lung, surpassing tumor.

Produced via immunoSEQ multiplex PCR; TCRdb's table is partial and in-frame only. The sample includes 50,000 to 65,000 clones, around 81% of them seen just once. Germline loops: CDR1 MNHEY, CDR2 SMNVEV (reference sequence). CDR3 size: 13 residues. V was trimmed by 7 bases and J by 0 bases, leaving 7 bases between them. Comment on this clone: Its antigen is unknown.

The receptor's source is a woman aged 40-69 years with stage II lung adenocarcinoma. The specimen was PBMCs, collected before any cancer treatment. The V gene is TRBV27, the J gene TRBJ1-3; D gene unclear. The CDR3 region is CASKLNSGNTIYF. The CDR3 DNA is TGTGCCAGCAAACTGAACTCTGGAAACACCATATATTTT.